This TCR beta chain comes out of a study of cytomegalovirus exposure and HLA in healthy donors. Study conclusions and caveats: Rare TCR sequences predominated, though certain public TCRs were found in many donors. Exclusion as indistinguishable affected some V segments, including TRBV6-2 and TRBV6-3.

The ends were cut back, 4 bases at V and 0 bases at J, with 20 bases in the middle. Germline V lookup: CDR1 SGHNT, CDR2 YYREEE (reference sequence). The CDR3 is 18 amino acids. Primers included in the PCR were 60 Vbeta and 13 Jbeta primers. Profiled with immunoSEQ multiplex PCR; TCRdb holds only in-frame clones, not every one. The sample has about 230,000 clones, around 80% seen once; the top ten hold about 0.47%. Note on this clone: Its antigen is as yet unknown.

The chain carries TRBV5-4 and TRBJ2-1, with a weak D call TRBD2 (5 bases). Sequencing used PBMCs. This receptor was identified in a boy younger than 18 in good health and CMV-seronegative. CDR3: CASSTDPSGGRSYNEQFF. The CDR3 DNA reads TGTGCCAGCAGCACCGACCCTTCGGGCGGGCGCTCCTACAATGAGCAGTTCTTC. The entire variable domain, with the rest obtained from reference TRBV5-4 and TRBJ2-1, is as follows: ETGVTQSPTHLIKTRGQQVTLRCSSQSGHNTVSWYQQALGQGPQFIFQYYREEENGRGNFPPRFSGLQFPNYSSELNVNALELDDSALYLCASSTDPSGGRSYNEQFFGPGTRLTVL.